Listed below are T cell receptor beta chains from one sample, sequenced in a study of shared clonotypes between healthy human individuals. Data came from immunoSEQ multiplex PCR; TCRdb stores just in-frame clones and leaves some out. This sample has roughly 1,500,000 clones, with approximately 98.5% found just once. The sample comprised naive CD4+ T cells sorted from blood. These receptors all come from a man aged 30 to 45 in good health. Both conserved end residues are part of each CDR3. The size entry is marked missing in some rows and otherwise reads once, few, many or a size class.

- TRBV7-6 CASSSGLGQNLNTGELFF
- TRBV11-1 CASSSGTAISYEQYF
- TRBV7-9 CASSYSGQVQTEAFF
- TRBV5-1 CASSPTNPRANEQYF
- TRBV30 CAWRDHGAGYGYTF
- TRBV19 CASSPYRVGEQFF
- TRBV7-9 CASSFTGTLDEQYF
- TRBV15 CATSRDWAAVSKNIQYF
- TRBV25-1 CASSEPSSAKQFF
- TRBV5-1 CASSWGTSGETQYF
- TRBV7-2 CASSRSGSGVWETQYF
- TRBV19 CASRGTSTDTQYF
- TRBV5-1 CASSPEGGRETQYF
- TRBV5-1 CASSLDVSYNEQFF
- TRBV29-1 CSAGTVKMNTEAFF
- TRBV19 CASSPGGVFTEAFF
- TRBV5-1 CASSFDGGTYEQYF
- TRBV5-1 CASSVSGAGYNEQFF
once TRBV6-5 CASSYWGAGVYEQYF
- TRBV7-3 CASSLREVSLSGELFF
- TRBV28 CASTRMGETEAFF
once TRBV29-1 CSVGLFGTDTQYF